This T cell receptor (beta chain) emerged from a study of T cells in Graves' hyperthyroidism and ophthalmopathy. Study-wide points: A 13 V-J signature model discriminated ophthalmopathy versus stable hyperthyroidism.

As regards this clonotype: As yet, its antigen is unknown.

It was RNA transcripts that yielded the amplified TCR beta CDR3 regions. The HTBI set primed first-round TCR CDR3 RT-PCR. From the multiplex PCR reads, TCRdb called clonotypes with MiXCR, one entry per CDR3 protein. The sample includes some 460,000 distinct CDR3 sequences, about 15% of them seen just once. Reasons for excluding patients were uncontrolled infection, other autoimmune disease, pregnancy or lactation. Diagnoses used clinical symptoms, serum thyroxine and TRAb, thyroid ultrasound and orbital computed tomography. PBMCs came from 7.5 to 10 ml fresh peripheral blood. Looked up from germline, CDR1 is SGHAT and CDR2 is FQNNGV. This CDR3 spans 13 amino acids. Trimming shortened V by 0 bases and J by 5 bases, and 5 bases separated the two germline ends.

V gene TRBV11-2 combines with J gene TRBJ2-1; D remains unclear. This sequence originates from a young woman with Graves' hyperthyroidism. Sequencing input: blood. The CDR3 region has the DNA TGTGCCAGCAGCTTAGAGCTGAACAATGAGCAGTTCTTC. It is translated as CASSLELNNEQFF. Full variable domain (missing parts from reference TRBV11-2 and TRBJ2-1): EAGVAQSPRYKIIEKRQSVAFWCNPISGHATLYWYQQILGQGPKLLIQFQNNGVVDDSQLPKDRFSAERLKGVDSTLKIQPAKLEDSAVYLCASSLELNNEQFFGPGTRLTVL.